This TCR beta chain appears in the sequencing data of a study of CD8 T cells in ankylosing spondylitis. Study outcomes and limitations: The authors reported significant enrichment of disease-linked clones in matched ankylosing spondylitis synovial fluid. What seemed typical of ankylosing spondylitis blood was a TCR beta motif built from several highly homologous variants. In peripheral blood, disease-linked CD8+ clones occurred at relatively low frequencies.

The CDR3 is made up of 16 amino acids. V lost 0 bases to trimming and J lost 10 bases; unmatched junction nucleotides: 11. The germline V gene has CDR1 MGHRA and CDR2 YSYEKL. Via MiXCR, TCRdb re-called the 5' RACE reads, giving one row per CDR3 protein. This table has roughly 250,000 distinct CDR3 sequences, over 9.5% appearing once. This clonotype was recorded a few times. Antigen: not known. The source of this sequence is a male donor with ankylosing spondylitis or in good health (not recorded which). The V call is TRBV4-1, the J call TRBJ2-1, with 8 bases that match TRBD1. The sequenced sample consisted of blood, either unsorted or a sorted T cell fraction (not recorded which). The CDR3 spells CASSQDSHRDRQEQFF. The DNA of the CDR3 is TGCGCCAGCAGCCAAGATTCCCACCGGGACAGGCAGGAGCAGTTCTTC.